Listed below are T cell receptor beta chains from one sample, sequenced in a study of blood T cell repertoires in COVID-19. Method: immunoSEQ multiplex PCR; TCRdb's copy keeps in-frame clones and lacks some. The sample lists fewer than 250,000 clones; more than 75% were seen once. Sequencing input: peripheral blood. The receptors come from a human donor in a cohort sampled during active COVID-19. CDR3s include the opening cysteine and the closing phenylalanine or tryptophan. A D gene is named only where the DNA matches it firmly. Clone size, where shown, is once, few, many, or a class for clones that have expanded.

clone size	D gene	V gene	J gene	CDR3 DNA	CDR3 protein
.	.	TRBV10-3	TRBJ2-2	TGTGCCATCACGGGGGGCCCGAACACCGGGGAGCTGTTTTTT	CAITGGPNTGELFF
.	TRBD1	TRBV3-1/TRBV3-2	TRBJ2-7	TGTGCCAGCAGCCTAAGAACCGGGACAGGGAGCTTCGTGCAGTACTTC	CASSLRTGTGSFVQYF
.	TRBD1	TRBV4-1	TRBJ2-7	TGCGCCAGCAGCCAAGTCCGGGACAGGACATACGAGCAGTACTTC	CASSQVRDRTYEQYF
.	TRBD1	TRBV28	TRBJ2-7	TGTGCCAGCAGTTCCCAGGGGGCGAACTCCTACGAGCAGTACTTC	CASSSQGANSYEQYF
.	TRBD1	TRBV28	TRBJ2-1	TGTGCCAGCAGTTTATGGGGGACAGTGGACAATGAGCAGTTCTTC	CASSLWGTVDNEQFF
once	.	TRBV19	TRBJ1-5	TGTGCCAGTAGTCCCCGGGGTAGCAATCAGCCCCAGCATTTT	CASSPRGSNQPQHF
.	TRBD1	TRBV18	TRBJ2-2	TGTGCCAGCTCACCGCCCTTTGGACAGGCCGGGGAGCTGTTTTTT	CASSPPFGQAGELFF
.	TRBD1	TRBV4-2	TRBJ2-7	TGTGCCAGCAGCCACCACCCACTCCGGGACAGCTTCTCCTACGAGCAGTACTTC	CASSHHPLRDSFSYEQYF
.	.	TRBV3-1/TRBV3-2	TRBJ2-1	TGTGCCAGCAGCCAAGATCGGGGCAATGAGCAGTTCTTC	CASSQDRGNEQFF
.	.	TRBV19	TRBJ1-4	TGTGCCAGTAGTACTCAGGGGTTCGAAAAACTGTTTTTT	CASSTQGFEKLFF
.	.	TRBV2	TRBJ1-5	TGTGCCAGCAGTGAAGACGGACAAGACAATCAGCCCCAGCATTTT	CASSEDGQDNQPQHF
.	TRBD1	TRBV2	TRBJ2-3	TGTGCCAGCAAGACAGGGGGAGGTGATACGCAGTATTTT	CASKTGGGDTQYF
.	TRBD2	TRBV6-2/TRBV6-3	TRBJ2-1	TGTGCCAGCAGTTACTCGAGGAGCGGGGGGGCGAGCTCCTACAATGAGCAGTTCTTC	CASSYSRSGGASSYNEQFF
.	TRBD1	TRBV2	TRBJ1-5	TGTGCCAGCAGTACCGGGACAGGGGGTAATCAGCCCCAGCATTTT	CASSTGTGGNQPQHF
.	.	TRBV7-9	TRBJ2-5	TGTGCCAGCAGCTTACTCTCTCAAGAGACCCAGTACTTC	CASSLLSQETQYF
.	TRBD2	TRBV6-5	TRBJ2-7	TGTGCCAGCAGTTACAGGCTAGCGGGGGGGCCTTACGAGCAGTACTTC	CASSYRLAGGPYEQYF
once	.	TRBV6-6	TRBJ2-7	TGTGCCAGCGTTTACAGTTCAGGGGCCCAGTACGAGCAGTACTTC	CASVYSSGAQYEQYF
few	TRBD1	TRBV3-1/TRBV3-2	TRBJ1-2	TGTGCCAGCAGCCAAGACTACAGGGGAGGCGGCTACACCTTC	CASSQDYRGGGYTF
.	TRBD1	TRBV6-2/TRBV6-3	TRBJ1-6	TGTGCCAGCAGTCCACGGACAGGAAGCTCCTATAATTCACCCCTCCACTTT	CASSPRTGSSYNSPLHF
.	TRBD1	TRBV6-5	TRBJ1-1	TGTGCCAGCAGTTTTGGGACAGCCAAGCAAGCTTTCTTT	CASSFGTAKQAFF
.	TRBD2	TRBV7-2	TRBJ2-3	TGTGCCAGCAGCTTGAGTAGCGGGAGATCGGCAGATACGCAGTATTTT	CASSLSSGRSADTQYF
once	TRBD1	TRBV6-5	TRBJ1-6	TGTGCCAGCAGTTACTCGAGACAGGGCCATTCACCCCTCCACTTT	CASSYSRQGHSPLHF
medium-sized	.	TRBV25-1	TRBJ1-3	TGTGCCAGCAGTGAATACAGCGAGCAGAGCTCTGGAAACACCATATATTTT	CASSEYSEQSSGNTIYF
.	.	TRBV27	TRBJ2-5	TGTGCCAGCAGTTTATGGGCAGGTCAAGAGACCCAGTACTTC	CASSLWAGQETQYF
.	TRBD2	TRBV7-8	TRBJ2-7	TGTGCCAGCAGCTCCCGAGCGGGAGTTAAATTGAACGAGCAGTACTTC	CASSSRAGVKLNEQYF
.	.	TRBV3-1/TRBV3-2	TRBJ2-5	TGTGCCAGCAGCCGGGCTTCCCAGGAGACCCAGTACTTC	CASSRASQETQYF
.	.	TRBV5-1	TRBJ2-7	TGCGCCAGCAGCTTGGGCGGGACGGGTACCTACGAGCAGTACTTC	CASSLGGTGTYEQYF